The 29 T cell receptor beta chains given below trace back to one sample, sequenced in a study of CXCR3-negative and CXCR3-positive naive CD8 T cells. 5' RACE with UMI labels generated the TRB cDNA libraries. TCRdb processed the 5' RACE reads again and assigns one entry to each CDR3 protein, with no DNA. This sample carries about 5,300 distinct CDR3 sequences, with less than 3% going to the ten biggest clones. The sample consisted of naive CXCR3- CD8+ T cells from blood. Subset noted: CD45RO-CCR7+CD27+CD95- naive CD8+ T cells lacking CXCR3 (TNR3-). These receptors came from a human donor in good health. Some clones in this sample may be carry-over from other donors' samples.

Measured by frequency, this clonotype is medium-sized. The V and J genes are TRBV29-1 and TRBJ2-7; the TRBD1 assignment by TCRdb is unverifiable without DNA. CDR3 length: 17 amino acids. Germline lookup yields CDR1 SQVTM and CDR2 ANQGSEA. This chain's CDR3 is CSVTLLQTGQGGGEQYF.

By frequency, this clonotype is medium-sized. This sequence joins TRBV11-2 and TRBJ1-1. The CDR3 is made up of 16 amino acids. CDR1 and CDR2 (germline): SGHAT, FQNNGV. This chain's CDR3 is CASSLRRRGANTEAFF.

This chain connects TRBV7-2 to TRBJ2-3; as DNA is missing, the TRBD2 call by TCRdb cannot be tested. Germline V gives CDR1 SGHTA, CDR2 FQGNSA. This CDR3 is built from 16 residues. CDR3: CASRSTGTSGTDTQYF.

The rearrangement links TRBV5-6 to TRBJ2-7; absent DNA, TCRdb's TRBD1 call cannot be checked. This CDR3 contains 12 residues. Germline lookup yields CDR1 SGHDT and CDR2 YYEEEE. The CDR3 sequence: CASSFPGREQYF.

CDR3 amino acids: CASSFGTSPLAKNIQYF. This chain links TRBV7-8 with TRBJ2-4. The CDR3 consists of 17 residues. Germline CDR1 and CDR2: SGHVS and FQNEAQ.

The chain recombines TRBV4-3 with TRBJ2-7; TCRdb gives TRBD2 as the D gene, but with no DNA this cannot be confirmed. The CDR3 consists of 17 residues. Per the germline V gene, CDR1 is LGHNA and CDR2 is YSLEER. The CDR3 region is CASSQDRFSGRKYEQYF.

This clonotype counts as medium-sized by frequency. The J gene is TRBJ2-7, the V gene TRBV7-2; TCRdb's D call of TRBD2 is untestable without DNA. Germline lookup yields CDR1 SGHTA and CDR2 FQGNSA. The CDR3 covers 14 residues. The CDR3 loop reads CASSFLAGGSEQYF.

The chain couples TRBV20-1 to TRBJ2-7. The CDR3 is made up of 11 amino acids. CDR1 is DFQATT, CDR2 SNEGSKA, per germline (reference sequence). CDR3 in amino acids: CSALGEGEQYF.

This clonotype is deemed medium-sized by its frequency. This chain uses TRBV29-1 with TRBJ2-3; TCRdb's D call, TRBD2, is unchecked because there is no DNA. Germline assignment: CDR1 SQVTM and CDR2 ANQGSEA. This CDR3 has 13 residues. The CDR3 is CSGGAGEADTQYF.

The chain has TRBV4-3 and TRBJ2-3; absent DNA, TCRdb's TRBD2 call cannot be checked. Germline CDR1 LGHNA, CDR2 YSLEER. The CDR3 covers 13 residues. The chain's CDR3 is CASSRAATDTQYF.

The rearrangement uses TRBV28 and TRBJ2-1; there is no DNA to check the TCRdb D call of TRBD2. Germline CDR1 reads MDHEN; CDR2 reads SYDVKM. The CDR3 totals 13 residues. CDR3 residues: CASRGLDQETQYF.

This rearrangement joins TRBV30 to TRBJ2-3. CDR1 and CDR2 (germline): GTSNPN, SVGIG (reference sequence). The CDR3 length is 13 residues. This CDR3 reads CAWSVLRLDTQYF.

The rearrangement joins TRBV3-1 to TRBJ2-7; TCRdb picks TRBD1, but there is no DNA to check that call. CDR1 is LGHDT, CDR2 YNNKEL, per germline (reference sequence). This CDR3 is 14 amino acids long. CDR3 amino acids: CASSHPGRGDEQYF.

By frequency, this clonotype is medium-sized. The CDR3 sequence: CSATGDTDTQYF. The chain links TRBV20-1 to TRBJ2-3; TCRdb lists TRBD1, though no DNA is available to test this call. The germline gives CDR1 DFQATT, CDR2 SNEGSKA (reference sequence). This CDR3 is built from 12 residues.

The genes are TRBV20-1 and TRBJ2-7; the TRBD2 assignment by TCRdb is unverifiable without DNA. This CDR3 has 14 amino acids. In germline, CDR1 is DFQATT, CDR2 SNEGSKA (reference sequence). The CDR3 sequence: CSATDRGRGYEQYF.

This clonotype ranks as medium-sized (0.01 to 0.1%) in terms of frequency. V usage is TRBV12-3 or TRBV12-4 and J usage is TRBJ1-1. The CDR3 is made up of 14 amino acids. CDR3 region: CASSFARENTEAFF.

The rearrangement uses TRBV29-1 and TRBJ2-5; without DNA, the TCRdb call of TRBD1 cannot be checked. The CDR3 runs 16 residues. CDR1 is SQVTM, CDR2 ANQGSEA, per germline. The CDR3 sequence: CSVGLLGGRGEETQYF. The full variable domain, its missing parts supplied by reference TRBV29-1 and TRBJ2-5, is SAVISQKPSRDICQRGTSLTIQCQVDSQVTMMFWYRQQPGQSLTLIATANQGSEATYESGFVIDKFPISRPNLTFSTLTVSNMSPEDSSIYLCSVGLLGGRGEETQYFGPGTRLLVL.

This CDR3 reads CASSGVDRGGNIQYF. The chain combines TRBV6-1 with TRBJ2-4; TCRdb picks TRBD1, but there is no DNA to check that call. CDR3 length: 15 amino acids. Germline CDR1 is MNHNS and CDR2 is SASEGT.

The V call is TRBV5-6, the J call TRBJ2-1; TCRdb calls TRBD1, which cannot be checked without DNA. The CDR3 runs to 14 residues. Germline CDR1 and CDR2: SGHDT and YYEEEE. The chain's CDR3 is CASSLIRGYNEQFF.

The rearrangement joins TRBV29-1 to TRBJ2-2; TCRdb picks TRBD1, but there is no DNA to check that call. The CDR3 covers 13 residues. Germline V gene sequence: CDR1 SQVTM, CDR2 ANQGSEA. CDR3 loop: CSARQANTGELFF.

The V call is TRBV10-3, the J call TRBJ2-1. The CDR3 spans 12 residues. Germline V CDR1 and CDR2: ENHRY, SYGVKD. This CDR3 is CAISDKRNEQFF.

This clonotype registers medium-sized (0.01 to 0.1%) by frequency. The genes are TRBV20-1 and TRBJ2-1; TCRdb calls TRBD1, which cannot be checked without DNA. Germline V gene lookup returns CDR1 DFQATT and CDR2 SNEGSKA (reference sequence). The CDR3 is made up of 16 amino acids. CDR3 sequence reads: CSARDEVSGQYNEQFF.

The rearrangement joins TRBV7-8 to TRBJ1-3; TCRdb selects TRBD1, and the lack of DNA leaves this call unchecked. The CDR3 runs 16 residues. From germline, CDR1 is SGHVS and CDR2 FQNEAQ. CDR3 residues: CASSPTRTSSGNTIYF.

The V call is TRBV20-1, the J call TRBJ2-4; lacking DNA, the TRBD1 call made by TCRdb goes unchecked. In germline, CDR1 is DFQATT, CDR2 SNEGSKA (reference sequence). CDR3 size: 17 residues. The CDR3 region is CSARADRAGLAKNIQYF.

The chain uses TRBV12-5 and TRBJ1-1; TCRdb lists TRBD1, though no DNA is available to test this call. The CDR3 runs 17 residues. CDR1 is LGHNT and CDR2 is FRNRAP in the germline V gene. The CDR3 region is CASGLDPGTALNTEAFF.

The CDR3 spells CASSPLAGGRDEQFF. The chain uses TRBV27 and TRBJ2-1; TCRdb proposes TRBD2, but this gene call is untestable without DNA. Looked up from germline, CDR1 is MNHEY and CDR2 is SMNVEV (reference sequence). There are 15 residues in the CDR3.

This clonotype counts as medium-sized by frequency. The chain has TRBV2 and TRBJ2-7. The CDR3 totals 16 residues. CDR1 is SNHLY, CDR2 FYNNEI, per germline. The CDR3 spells CASSEYETMSSYEQYF.

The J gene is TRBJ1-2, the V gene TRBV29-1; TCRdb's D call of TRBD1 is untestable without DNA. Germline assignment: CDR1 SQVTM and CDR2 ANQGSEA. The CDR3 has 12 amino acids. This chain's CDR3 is CSVPGGRAGYTF.

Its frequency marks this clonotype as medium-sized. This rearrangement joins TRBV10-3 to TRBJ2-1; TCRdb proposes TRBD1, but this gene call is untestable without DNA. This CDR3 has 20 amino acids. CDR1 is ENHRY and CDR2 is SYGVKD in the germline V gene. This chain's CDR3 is CAISEGSTLNPGQSYNEQFF.